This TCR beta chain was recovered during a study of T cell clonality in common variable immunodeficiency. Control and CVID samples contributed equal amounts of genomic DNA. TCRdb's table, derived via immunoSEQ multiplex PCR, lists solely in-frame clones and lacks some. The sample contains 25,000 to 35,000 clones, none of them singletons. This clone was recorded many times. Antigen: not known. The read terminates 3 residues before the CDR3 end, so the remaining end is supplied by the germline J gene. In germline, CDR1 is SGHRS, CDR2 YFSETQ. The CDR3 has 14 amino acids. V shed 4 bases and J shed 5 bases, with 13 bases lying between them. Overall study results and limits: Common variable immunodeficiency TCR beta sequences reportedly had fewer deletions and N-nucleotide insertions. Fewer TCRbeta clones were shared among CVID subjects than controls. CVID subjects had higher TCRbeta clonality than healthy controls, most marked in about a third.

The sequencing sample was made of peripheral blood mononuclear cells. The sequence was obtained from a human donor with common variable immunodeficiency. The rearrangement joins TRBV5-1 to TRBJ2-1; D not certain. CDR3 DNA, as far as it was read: TGCGCCAGCAGCCTTTACTACCTGAACAATGAG. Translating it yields CASSLYYLNNE. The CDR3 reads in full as CASSLYYLNNEQFF.